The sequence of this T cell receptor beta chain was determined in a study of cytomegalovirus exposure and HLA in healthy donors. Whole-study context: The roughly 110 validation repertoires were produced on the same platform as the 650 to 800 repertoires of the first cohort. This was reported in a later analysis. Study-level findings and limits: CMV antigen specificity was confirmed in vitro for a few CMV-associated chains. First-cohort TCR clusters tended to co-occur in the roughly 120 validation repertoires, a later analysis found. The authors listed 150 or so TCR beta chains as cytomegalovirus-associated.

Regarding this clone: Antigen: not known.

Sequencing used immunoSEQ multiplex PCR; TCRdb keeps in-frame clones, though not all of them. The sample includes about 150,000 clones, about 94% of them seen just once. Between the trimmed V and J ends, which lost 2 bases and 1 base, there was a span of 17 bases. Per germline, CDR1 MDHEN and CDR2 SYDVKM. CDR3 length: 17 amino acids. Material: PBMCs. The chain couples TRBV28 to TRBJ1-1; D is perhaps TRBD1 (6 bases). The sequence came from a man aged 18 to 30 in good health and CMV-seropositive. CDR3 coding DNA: TGTGCCAGCAGTTTAGGGGGGGCAGGGTCATGGAACACTGAAGCTTTCTTT. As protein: CASSLGGAGSWNTEAFF.